The 17 T cell receptor beta chains reported below all come from one sample, sequenced in a study of CD8+ T cells in alopecia areata. Investigators isolated RNA and reverse transcribed it into cDNA to act as the sequencing template. The protocol was immunoSEQ multiplex PCR, while the TCRdb copy is restricted to in-frame clones and leaves out a portion. The sample consists of under 130,000 clones, 65% to 90% of them appearing once. Treatment noted: oral pan-JAK inhibitor, 5-10 mg twice daily. The sequencing here drew on CD8+ T cells sorted from blood, taken at roughly week 30, from a patient treated with tofacitinib. Receptors originate from a human donor with alopecia areata.

The CDR3 nucleotides are TGTGCCAGCCAGGGCGGGTTCAACAATGAGCAGTTCTTC. Translating it yields CASQGGFNNEQFF. The chain joins TRBV9 to TRBJ2-1, with D perhaps matching TRBD1 or TRBD2 (5 bases each). The germline V gene encodes CDR1 SGDLS and CDR2 YYNGEE. The CDR3 sequence is 13 residues long. V was shortened by 7 bases and J by 5 bases, with 13 bases between the two germline ends.

The chain uses TRBV5-1 and TRBJ2-7; D gene ambiguous. V gave up 4 bases and J gave up 3 bases, with 11 bases separating them. The germline V gene encodes CDR1 SGHRS and CDR2 YFSETQ. CDR3 size: 13 residues. CDR3 sequence (DNA): TGCGCCAGCAGCCCACGGAGTGACTACGAGCAGTACTTC. Residues: CASSPRSDYEQYF.

This clone was observed a handful of times. The chain uses TRBV19 and TRBJ2-1, with 7 bases aligning to TRBD2. After removal of 1 base from V and 4 bases from J, the junction contained 4 bases not matched to a gene. The CDR3 length is 15 residues. CDR1 LNHDA and CDR2 SQIVND come from the germline V gene (reference sequence). The CDR3 here is CASSIAGGVYNEQFF. CDR3 coding DNA: TGTGCCAGTAGTATAGCGGGAGGTGTGTACAATGAGCAGTTCTTC.

The V and J genes are TRBV30 and TRBJ1-6, with 11 bases identical to TRBD1. Germline CDR1 reads GTSNPN; CDR2 reads SVGIG (reference sequence). This CDR3 contains 14 residues. Trimming took 3 bases from V and 9 from J; bases not matched to a gene: 4. The chain's CDR3 is CAWRSGTGGSPLHF. For the CDR3, the DNA is TGTGCCTGGAGATCGGGGACAGGGGGTTCACCCCTCCACTTT.

The J gene is TRBJ2-7, the V gene TRBV27; TRBD1 is a possible D gene (5 bases). CDR3 length: 15 residues. Germline loops: CDR1 MNHEY, CDR2 SMNVEV (reference sequence). Between the trimmed V and J ends, which lost 3 bases and 2 bases, there was a span of 14 bases. CDR3 coding DNA: TGTGCCAGCAGTTTCGTCGGTGACAGCACCTACGAGCAGTACTTC. Translated, it gives CASSFVGDSTYEQYF.

This clone showed up just a few times. The chain couples TRBV29-1 to TRBJ2-5, with D tentatively TRBD1 (5 bases). V was trimmed by 7 bases and J by 2 bases, leaving 14 bases between them. The CDR3 length is 13 residues. The germline V gene has CDR1 SQVTM and CDR2 ANQGSEA. CDR3 DNA: TGCAGCGCCGAGGACAACCTGCAAGAGACCCAGTACTTC. Translating gives CSAEDNLQETQYF. Full variable domain (outside the CDR3, taken from reference TRBV29-1 and TRBJ2-5): SAVISQKPSRDICQRGTSLTIQCQVDSQVTMMFWYRQQPGQSLTLIATANQGSEATYESGFVIDKFPISRPNLTFSTLTVSNMSPEDSSIYLCSAEDNLQETQYFGPGTRLLVL.

The chain is built from TRBV6-1 and TRBJ2-5; maybe TRBD1 (6 bases). Trimming took 4 bases from V and 7 from J, leaving 22 bases between them. The germline CDR1 and CDR2 sequences are MNHNS and SASEGT. This CDR3 is 16 amino acids long. This CDR3 reads CASSGTGTSPAWTQYF. The CDR3 DNA reads as TGTGCCAGCAGTGGTACCGGGACATCCCCAGCTTGGACCCAGTACTTC.

To note about this clone: Its ends do not fully match the called genes, so a read error is possible. The chain carries TRBV7-7 and TRBJ2-1; D remains ambiguous. CDR3 length: 13 residues. Germline CDR1 is SSHAT and CDR2 is FNYEAQ (reference sequence). CDR3 protein: CASSFDPLSEQFF. As DNA, the CDR3 is TGTGCTAGCAGCTTCGATCCGCTCAGTGAGCAGTTCTTC.

A note on this clone: Other nucleotide sequences in the sample specify the same CDR3. The chain couples TRBV5-6 to TRBJ2-2, with D perhaps TRBD2 (5 bases). Germline CDR1 is SGHDT and CDR2 is YYEEEE. This CDR3 spans 12 amino acids. The germline V and J ends were trimmed by 4 bases and 5 bases, with 6 bases remaining between them. The CDR3 protein is CASSPGTGELFF. Written as DNA, the CDR3 is TGTGCCAGCAGCCCGGGGACCGGGGAGCTGTTTTTT.

This chain links TRBV11-2 with TRBJ1-2; 9 nucleotides agree with TRBD1. The ends lost 5 bases at V and 4 bases at J; junction bases unmatched: 5. Germline CDR1 is SGHAT and CDR2 is FQNNGV. This CDR3 has 14 residues. CDR3 loop: CASSLGTGTYGYTF. Here the CDR3 DNA reads TGTGCCAGCAGCCTGGGGACAGGGACCTATGGCTACACCTTC.

This clone came up once. The gene calls are TRBV28 and TRBJ2-6, with no clear D. Deletions cut 3 bases from V and 2 bases from J, with 14 bases between. Germline V CDR1 and CDR2: MDHEN, SYDVKM. CDR3 length equals 17 residues. The chain's CDR3 is CASSFLDTVAGANVLTF. Written as DNA, the CDR3 is TGTGCCAGCAGTTTCCTAGACACGGTGGCTGGGGCCAACGTCCTGACTTTC. Combining the CDR3 with reference TRBV28 and TRBJ2-6 gives the whole variable domain DVKVTQSSRYLVKRTGEKVFLECVQDMDHENMFWYRQDPGLGLRLIYFSYDVKMKEKGDIPEGYSVSREKKERFSLILESASTNQTSMYLCASSFLDTVAGANVLTFGAGSRLTVL.

The chain recombines TRBV29-1 with TRBJ2-7; D possibly corresponds to TRBD1 (6 bases). The CDR3 loop spans 13 amino acids. Deletions cut 4 bases from V and 4 bases from J, with 14 bases between. The germline CDR1 and CDR2 sequences are SQVTM and ANQGSEA. The CDR3 DNA sequence: TGCAGCGTTGCCAGGGGACCAGTTTACGAGCAGTACTTC. Translated, it gives CSVARGPVYEQYF.

The CDR3 region is CASSLYGGSGPQPRGYTF. DNA of the CDR3: TGTGCCAGCAGTTTATATGGGGGATCAGGGCCCCAACCACGGGGCTACACCTTC. The V call is TRBV27, the J call TRBJ1-2; tentative D call: TRBD1 (5 bases). CDR3 size: 18 residues. The germline V gene encodes CDR1 MNHEY and CDR2 SMNVEV (reference sequence). V was trimmed by 1 base and J by 8 bases, leaving 26 bases between them.

This clone has a single count. The V gene is TRBV10-2, the J gene TRBJ2-5; 9 positions match TRBD2. The V gene end was trimmed by 6 bases and the J gene end by 4 bases; junction bases not matched to a gene: 9. The CDR3 is 15 residues long. Germline-derived CDR1 and CDR2 are WSHSY and SAAADI. CDR3 DNA sequence: TGCGCCAGCAGGACGGGCGGGGGGGCCGTAGAGACCCAGTACTTC. Its protein product is CASRTGGGAVETQYF.

This clone was observed a few times. The rearrangement uses TRBV7-9 and TRBJ2-7; TRBD1 aligns across 11 bases. From germline, CDR1 is SEHNR and CDR2 FQNEAQ (reference sequence). Losses at the gene ends were 5 bases for V and 5 bases for J; bases not matched to a gene: 8. The CDR3 is made up of 15 amino acids. The CDR3 coding sequence is TGTGCCAGCAGCCCCAAGGGGACAGGGGGACACGAGCAGTACTTC. Residues: CASSPKGTGGHEQYF.

The V gene is TRBV4-2, the J gene TRBJ2-3; D ambiguous. The CDR3 covers 13 residues. From germline, CDR1 is LGHNA and CDR2 YNFKEQ. Trimming took off 2 bases at V and 3 bases at J, with 6 bases between the two ends. The CDR3 is CASSQIRTDTQYF. The DNA for the CDR3 is TGTGCCAGCAGCCAAATTCGGACAGATACGCAGTATTTT.

The gene calls are TRBV9 and TRBJ2-3; D is ambiguous. The germline CDR1 and CDR2 sequences are SGDLS and YYNGEE. V was clipped by 7 bases and J by 2 bases, with 11 bases between them. This CDR3 comprises 13 residues. The CDR3: CASDGPNTDTQYF. CDR3 DNA: TGTGCCAGCGATGGCCCCAACACAGATACGCAGTATTTT.